The source of this T cell receptor (beta chain) is a study of CXCR3-negative and CXCR3-positive naive CD8 T cells (dated by TCRdb to the late 2010s). With respect to the entire study: Approximately 130 million TRB reads were obtained in total, roughly 1.5 +/- 0.3 million reads per library. For the TRBV-TRBJ cluster analysis, the naive subsets came from roughly 5 donors, while the memory cells came from 3 donors. Diversity and physicochemical repertoire analyses covered about a dozen donors pooled from two independent experiments. Points the paper makes about the study in general: Because surface CD5, which is linked to self-reactivity in mice, was comparable between the naive subsets, TCR interaction strength was also inferred from the physicochemical properties of TRB CDR3s. TRB CDR3s from CXCR3-positive naive cells showed higher hydrophobicity (lower Kidera factor 4), lower energy, and higher strength and volume indices than CXCR3-negative naive cells. Within the same donor, TRBV-TRBJ usage looked similar between naive CXCR3-negative and CXCR3-positive cells, but memory cells had distinct patterns. Freshly isolated PBMCs were used for most assays because CXCR3 expression partially decreased after cryopreservation. Comparably high repertoire diversity was found in both naive subsets, whereas much lower repertoire diversity was found in memory CD8+ T cells.

Each CD8+ T cell subset was flow-sorted in triplicate, with roughly 330,000 cells per subset placed directly into RLT lysis buffer. Naive CD8+ T cells were defined stringently as CD45RO-CCR7+CD27+CD95- to exclude memory contaminants. Peripheral blood mononuclear cells were isolated from buffy coats using standard density gradient centrifugation. A FACSAria III was used to flow-sort naive CXCR3-negative and CXCR3-positive CD8+ T cells. An RNeasy Mini Kit was used to extract total RNA from the sorted cells. The reads were generated on a NextSeq 550. The Human TCR Profiling Kit (MiLaboratory) was used to make UMI-labeled 5' RACE TRB cDNA libraries. cDNA synthesis used the entire amount of extracted RNA, and PCR amplification then used the entire amount of cDNA produced. Libraries were prepared in parallel with an identical number of PCR cycles. Processing in the source paper ran as follows. About 53,000 +/- 9,400 unique UMI-labeled TRB cDNA molecules per library were extracted with MIGEC and MiXCR, with at least two reads per UMI required. On average, each library contained about 40,000 +/- 10,000 functional in-frame TRB CDR3 nucleotide clonotypes without stop codons. After downsampling to 5000 UMI-labeled TRB molecules per sample, diversity metrics such as normalized Shannon-Wiener and Chao1 were calculated in VDJtools. VDJtools was used to calculate clonotype-size-weighted physicochemical properties of the central five CDR3 residues, namely interaction energy, strength, volume and Kidera factor 4. Reads reprocessed by TCRdb are summarized as one entry per CDR3 protein sequence, and DNA is absent. The V and J calls and clone size come from TCRdb's table, not from the authors' own analysis. This sample's listing comprises some 130,000 distinct CDR3 sequences. The ten largest make up approximately 0.46% of the sample.

A remark on this clonotype: Its antigen target is currently unknown.

Sequencing was carried out using naive CXCR3- CD8+ T cells from blood. This sample's cell subset or site label indicates: CD45RO-CCR7+CD27+CD95- naive CD8+ T cells lacking CXCR3 (TNR3-). The receptor was isolated from a human donor in good health. Some clones in this sample may be carry-over from other donors' samples.

The CDR3 sequence is CASSQDAANEQFF. The chain employs TRBV4-1 and TRBJ2-1. The CDR3 runs 13 amino acids, cysteine and phenylalanine included. Only the protein is available. Via the germline V gene, CDR1 is MGHRA and CDR2 YSYEKL.